This TCR beta chain was captured by sequencing in a study of monozygotic twins with inflammatory bowel disease. General study results and limits: Whether twins were concordant or discordant made no difference to repertoire similarity, possibly from limited power.

Around 4,000 ng of total RNA went into each TCR library. Researchers ran eight separate cDNA reactions for each sample. One entry per CDR3 protein, without DNA, is what TCRdb gives after re-calling the 5' RACE reads. The sample table sets out hundreds of thousands of distinct CDR3 sequences. Worth noting for this clonotype: Antigen unknown.

Per the germline V gene, CDR1 is DFQATT and CDR2 is SNEGSKA (reference sequence). CDR3 size: 11 residues. This TCR was recovered from a human donor with ulcerative colitis or Crohn's disease, or a healthy co-twin of an affected twin (not recorded which). The gene calls are TRBV20-1 and TRBJ2-7; the TCRdb D gene call, TRBD1, has no DNA to confirm it. Sequenced input: blood. The CDR3 loop is CSATWGAQQYF.